Listed below are T cell receptor beta chains from one sample, sequenced in a study of cytomegalovirus exposure and HLA in healthy donors. Sequencing was performed with immunoSEQ multiplex PCR; in TCRdb, only in-frame clones are kept and a portion is missing. The profile shows around 200,000 clones, roughly 80% of them singletons. The sequenced sample was PBMCs. The receptors shown here come from a man aged 45-65 years in good health and CMV-seronegative. Both conserved end residues are part of each CDR3. D genes are given only for firm matches. Clone size is shown for a subset of rows, as once, few, many or a class of expanded clone.

j_call v_call clone_size d_call cdr3_nt cdr3_aa
TRBJ2-3 TRBV7-6 few TRBD1 TGTGCCAGCAGCCCAGAGACAGGGGGCCTGTATTTT CASSPETGGLYF
TRBJ1-5 TRBV28 once - TGTGCCAGCGCGGGGCGGGGGTGGGATAGCAATCAGCCCCAGCATTTT CASAGRGWDSNQPQHF
TRBJ1-2 TRBV6-1 - TRBD1 TGTGCCAGCAATGCTCAGGGGGCGGGTGACTATGGCTACACCTTC CASNAQGAGDYGYTF
TRBJ1-2 TRBV18 - - TGTGCCAGCTCACCATCCCGTGAGAGTTCGGATGGCTACACCTTC CASSPSRESSDGYTF
TRBJ1-4 TRBV7-6 - TRBD1 TGTGCCAGCAGCCAACAGGGGGGATTCGAAAAACTGTTTTTT CASSQQGGFEKLFF
TRBJ2-7 TRBV5-4 - TRBD1 TGTGCCAGCAGCTACGGGACAGGGCCCTACGAGCAGTACTTC CASSYGTGPYEQYF
TRBJ1-1 TRBV6-5 - - TGTGCCAGCAGTTTACAGGGTAATAAGAACACTGAAGCTTTCTTT CASSLQGNKNTEAFF
TRBJ2-7 TRBV19 - - TGTGCCAGTAGTATTCAGGTGTCGGGGAACGAGCAGTACTTC CASSIQVSGNEQYF
TRBJ2-7 TRBV18 - TRBD2 TGTGCCAGCTCATACGGGGGGGTCTACGAGCAGTACTTC CASSYGGVYEQYF
TRBJ1-1 TRBV18 - - TGTGCCAGCTCTCTTCTCCGTCTGAACACTGAAGCTTTCTTT CASSLLRLNTEAFF
TRBJ1-1 TRBV11-2 - - TGTGCCAGCAGCTCCTTGGGGGGACGGATGCCAGAAGCTTTCTTT CASSSLGGRMPEAFF
TRBJ2-7 TRBV5-1 - - TGCGCCAGCAGCCTTAGACAGGACGAGCAGTACTTC CASSLRQDEQYF
TRBJ2-7 TRBV28 - - TGTGCCAGCAGTTTATACTTGGACGAGCAGTACTTC CASSLYLDEQYF
TRBJ1-6 TRBV9 - TRBD1 TGTGCCAGCAGCCCGGGACAGGGCAGCTCCTATAATTCACCCCTCCACTTT CASSPGQGSSYNSPLHF
TRBJ1-1 TRBV30 - TRBD1 TGTGCCTGGAGTGTACTAGGGACAGGGGGATGGACTGAAGCTTTCTTT CAWSVLGTGGWTEAFF
TRBJ1-6 TRBV10-3 - TRBD1 TGTGCCACCAGTGAGCGTGACAGGGGATATTCACCCCTCCACTTT CATSERDRGYSPLHF